This T cell receptor beta chain was sequenced in a study of tumour-infiltrating T cells in Burkitt lymphoma. Study context: Overall and progression-free survival were predicted by productive clonality.

Germline V gives CDR1 SEHNR, CDR2 FQNEAQ (reference sequence). This CDR3 is built from 15 residues. V was trimmed by 3 bases and J by 0 bases, leaving 11 bases between them. TCRdb's copy holds only in-frame clones and misses some; the assay was immunoSEQ multiplex PCR. Altogether roughly 9,100 clones are present, roughly 60% being singletons, with the ten largest covering less than 6%. What was sequenced was tumor tissue. This clonotype originated in a human donor with diffuse large B-cell lymphoma. This chain joins TRBV7-9 and TRBJ1-1; the D is unclear. The CDR3 DNA sequence: TGTGCCAGCAGCTTTTCCGCCGGACTGAACACTGAAGCTTTCTTT. Residues: CASSFSAGLNTEAFF.